This T cell receptor (beta chain) was sequenced in a study of CD8+ T cells in alopecia areata. Investigators isolated RNA and reverse transcribed it into cDNA to act as the sequencing template. TCRdb's copy holds only in-frame clones and misses some; the assay was immunoSEQ multiplex PCR. Of 200,000 to 250,000 clones in the sample, roughly 66% were seen once. As to treatment: oral pan-JAK inhibitor, 5-10 mg twice daily. V lost 7 bases to trimming and J lost 3 bases, with 12 bases between them. The length of the CDR3 is 13 residues. Germline CDR1 GTSNPN, CDR2 SVGIG (reference sequence). This TCR derives from a human donor with alopecia areata. The V gene is TRBV30, the J gene TRBJ2-2; D uncertain. Here the sequenced sample was CD4+ T cells sorted from blood, taken between weeks 44 and 45, from a patient treated with tofacitinib. The CDR3 bases are TGTGCCTACAAAGGGCAGTACACCGGGGAGCTGTTTTTT. It encodes CAYKGQYTGELFF.